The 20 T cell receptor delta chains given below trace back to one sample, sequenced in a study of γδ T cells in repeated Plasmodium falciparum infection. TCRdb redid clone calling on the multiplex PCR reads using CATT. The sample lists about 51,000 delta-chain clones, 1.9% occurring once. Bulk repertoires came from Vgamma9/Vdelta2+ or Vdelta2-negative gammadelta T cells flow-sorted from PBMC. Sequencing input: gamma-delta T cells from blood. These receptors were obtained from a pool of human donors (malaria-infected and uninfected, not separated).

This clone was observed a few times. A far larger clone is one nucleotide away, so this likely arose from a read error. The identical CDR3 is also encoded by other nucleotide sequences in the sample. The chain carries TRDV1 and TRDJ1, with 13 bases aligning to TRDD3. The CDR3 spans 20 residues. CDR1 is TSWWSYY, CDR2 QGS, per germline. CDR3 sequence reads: CALGELKPYWGIRGADKLIF. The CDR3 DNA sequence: TGTGCTCTTGGGGAACTTAAACCCTACTGGGGGATACGGGGGGCCGATAAACTCATCTTC.

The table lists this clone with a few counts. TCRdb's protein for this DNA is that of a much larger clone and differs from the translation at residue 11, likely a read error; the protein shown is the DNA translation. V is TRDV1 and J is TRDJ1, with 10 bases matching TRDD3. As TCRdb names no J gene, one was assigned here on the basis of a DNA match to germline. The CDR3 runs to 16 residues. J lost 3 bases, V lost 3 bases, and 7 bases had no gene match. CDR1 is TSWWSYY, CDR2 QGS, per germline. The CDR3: CALGELRWGIPDKLIF. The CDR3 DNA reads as TGTGCTCTTGGGGAGCTCCGTTGGGGGATACCCGATAAACTCATCTTT.

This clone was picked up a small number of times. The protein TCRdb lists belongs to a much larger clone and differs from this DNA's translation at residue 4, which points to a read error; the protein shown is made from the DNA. DNA of the CDR3: TGTGCTCTTAGGGAACTAGCCCTCTCCAACTGGGGGATACAAAGGCAGAGGAGGTACACCGATAAACTCATCTTT. As protein: CALRELALSNWGIQRQRRYTDKLIF. The rearrangement uses TRDV1 and TRDJ1, with 12 bases that match TRDD3. TCRdb supplies no J gene; here it was assigned by aligning the nucleotide sequence to germline. CDR3 size: 25 residues. Looked up from germline, CDR1 is TSWWSYY and CDR2 is QGS.

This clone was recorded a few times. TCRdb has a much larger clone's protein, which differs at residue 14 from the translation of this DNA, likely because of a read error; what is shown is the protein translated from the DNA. CDR3 coding DNA: TGTGCTCTTGGGGCCACTCAGGTCTACGAGGGGGATTCAGCTCGGCTTTCGGTAAACGATAAACTCATCTTT. It translates to CALGATQVYEGDSARLSVNDKLIF. The J gene is TRDJ1, the V gene TRDV1, with 7 bases lining up with TRDD3. TCRdb leaves out the J gene; it was filled in here by matching the DNA to germline. The CDR3 sequence is 24 residues long. V dropped 4 bases and J dropped 4; count of bases not matched to a gene: 36. CDR1 TSWWSYY and CDR2 QGS come from the germline V gene.

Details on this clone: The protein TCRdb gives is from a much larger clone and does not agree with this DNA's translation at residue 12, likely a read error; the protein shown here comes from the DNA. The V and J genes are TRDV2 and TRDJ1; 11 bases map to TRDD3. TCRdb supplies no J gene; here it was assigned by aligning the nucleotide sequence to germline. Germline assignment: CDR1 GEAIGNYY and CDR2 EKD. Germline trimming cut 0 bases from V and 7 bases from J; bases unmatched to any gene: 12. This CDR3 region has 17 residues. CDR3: CACDTGDGGYAVAKLIF. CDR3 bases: TGTGCCTGTGACACCGGTGATGGGGGATACGCTGTGGCTAAACTCATCTTT.

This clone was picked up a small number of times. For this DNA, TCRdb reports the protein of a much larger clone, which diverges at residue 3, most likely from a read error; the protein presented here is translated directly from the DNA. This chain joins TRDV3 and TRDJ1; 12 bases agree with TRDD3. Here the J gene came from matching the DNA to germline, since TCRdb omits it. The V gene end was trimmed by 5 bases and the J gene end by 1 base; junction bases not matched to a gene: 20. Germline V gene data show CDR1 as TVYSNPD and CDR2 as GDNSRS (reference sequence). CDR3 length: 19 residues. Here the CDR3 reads CALQALQYYWGIPTDKLIF. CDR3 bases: TGTGCCCTCCAAGCTCTGCAGTATTACTGGGGGATACCCACCGATAAACTCATCTTT.

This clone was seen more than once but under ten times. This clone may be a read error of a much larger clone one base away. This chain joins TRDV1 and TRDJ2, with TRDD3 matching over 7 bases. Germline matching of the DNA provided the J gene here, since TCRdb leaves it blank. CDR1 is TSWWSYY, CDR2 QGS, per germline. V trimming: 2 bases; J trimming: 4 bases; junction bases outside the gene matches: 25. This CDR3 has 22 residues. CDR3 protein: CALGEAGGGGMRIIGRTAQLFF. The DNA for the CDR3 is TGTGCTCTTGGGGAAGCGGGCGGTGGGGGGATGCGCATTATCGGGAGGACAGCACAACTCTTCTTT.

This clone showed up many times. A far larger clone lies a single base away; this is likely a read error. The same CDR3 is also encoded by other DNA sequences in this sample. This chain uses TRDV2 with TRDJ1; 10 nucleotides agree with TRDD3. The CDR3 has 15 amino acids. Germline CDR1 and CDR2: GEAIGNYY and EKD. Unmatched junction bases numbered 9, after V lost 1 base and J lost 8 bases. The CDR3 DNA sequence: TGTGCCTGTGACACGAGGGTACTGGGGGATGACAAACTCATCTTT. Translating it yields CACDTRVLGDDKLIF.

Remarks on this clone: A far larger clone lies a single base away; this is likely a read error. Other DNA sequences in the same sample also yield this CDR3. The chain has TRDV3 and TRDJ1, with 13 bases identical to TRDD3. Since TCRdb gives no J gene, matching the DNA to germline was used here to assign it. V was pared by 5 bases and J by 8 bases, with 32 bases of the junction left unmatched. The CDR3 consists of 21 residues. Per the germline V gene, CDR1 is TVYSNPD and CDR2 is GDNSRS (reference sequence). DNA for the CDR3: TGTGCCACCTACCTTCCTTCTCTCTACTGGGGGATACGCGGTTTTTTTGACAAACTCATCTTT. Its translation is CATYLPSLYWGIRGFFDKLIF.

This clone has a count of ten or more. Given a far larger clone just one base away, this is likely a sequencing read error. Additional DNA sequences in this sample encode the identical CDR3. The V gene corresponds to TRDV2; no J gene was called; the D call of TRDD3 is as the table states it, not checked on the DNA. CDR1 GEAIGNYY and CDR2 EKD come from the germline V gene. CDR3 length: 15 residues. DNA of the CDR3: TGTGCCTGTGACGTGGTGGGGGGCCAAGGCGATAAACTCATCTTC. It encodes CACDVVGGQGDKLIF.

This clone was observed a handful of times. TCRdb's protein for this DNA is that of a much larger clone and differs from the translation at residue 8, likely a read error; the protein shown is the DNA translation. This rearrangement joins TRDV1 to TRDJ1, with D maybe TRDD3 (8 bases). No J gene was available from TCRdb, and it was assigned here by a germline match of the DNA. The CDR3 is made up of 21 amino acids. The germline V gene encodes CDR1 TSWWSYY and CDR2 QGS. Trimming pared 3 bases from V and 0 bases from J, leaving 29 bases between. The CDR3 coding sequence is TGTGCTCTTGGGGATCCTTCCTGCGCCGTACTGGGGGTTATATACACCGATAAACTCATCTTT. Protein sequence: CALGDPSCAVLGVIYTDKLIF.

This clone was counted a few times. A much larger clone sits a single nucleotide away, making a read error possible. The CDR3 nucleotides are TGCGCTCTTGGGGAAAATCCTAAGGTGGGGGATAGGAAACTCATCTTT. This sequence encodes CALGENPKVGDRKLIF. The V call is TRDV1, the J call TRDJ1, with TRDD3 matching 9 bases. The J gene was not available in TCRdb and was assigned here by matching the DNA to germline segments. Germline CDR1 reads TSWWSYY; CDR2 reads QGS. The CDR3 loop spans 16 amino acids.

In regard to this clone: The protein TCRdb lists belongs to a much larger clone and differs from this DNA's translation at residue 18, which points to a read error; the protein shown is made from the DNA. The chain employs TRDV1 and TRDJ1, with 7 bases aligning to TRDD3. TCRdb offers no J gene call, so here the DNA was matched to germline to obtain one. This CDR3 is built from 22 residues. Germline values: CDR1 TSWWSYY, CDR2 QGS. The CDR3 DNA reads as TGTGCTCTTGGGGAGGCCCATTCTCGCCGTACTGGGGTGAAAGGGTACACCGGTAAACTCATCTTT. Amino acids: CALGEAHSRRTGVKGYTGKLIF.

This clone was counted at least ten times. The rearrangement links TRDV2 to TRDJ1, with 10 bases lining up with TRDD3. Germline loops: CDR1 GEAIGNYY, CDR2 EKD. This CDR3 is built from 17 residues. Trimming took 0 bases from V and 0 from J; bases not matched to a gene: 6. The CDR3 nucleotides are TGTGCCTGTGACACCGTCGGAACTGGGGGATACACCGATAAACTCATCTTT. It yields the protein CACDTVGTGGYTDKLIF.

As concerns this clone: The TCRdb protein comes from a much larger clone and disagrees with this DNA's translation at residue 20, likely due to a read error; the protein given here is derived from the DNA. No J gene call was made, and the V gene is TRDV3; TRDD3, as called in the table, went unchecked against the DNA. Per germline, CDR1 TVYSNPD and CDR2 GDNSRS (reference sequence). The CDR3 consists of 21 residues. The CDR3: CAWGSTRRYWGIPSNTDKLTF. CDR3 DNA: TGTGCCTGGGGGTCGACGAGGAGGTACTGGGGGATCCCCTCCAACACCGATAAACTCACCTTT.

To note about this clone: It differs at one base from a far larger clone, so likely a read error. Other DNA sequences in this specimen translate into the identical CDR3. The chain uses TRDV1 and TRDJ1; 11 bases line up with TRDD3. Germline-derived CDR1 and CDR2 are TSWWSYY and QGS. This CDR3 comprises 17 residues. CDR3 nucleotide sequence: TGTGCTCTCGGGGAACTCCCCCATATACTGGGGGATATGGAACTCATCTTT. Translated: CALGELPHILGDMELIF.

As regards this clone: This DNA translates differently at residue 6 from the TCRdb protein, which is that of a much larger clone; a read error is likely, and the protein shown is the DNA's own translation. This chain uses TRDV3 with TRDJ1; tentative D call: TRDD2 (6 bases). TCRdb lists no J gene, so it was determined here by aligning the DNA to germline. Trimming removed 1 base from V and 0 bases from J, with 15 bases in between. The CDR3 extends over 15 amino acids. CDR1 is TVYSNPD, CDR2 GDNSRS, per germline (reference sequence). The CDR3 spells CAFNLPAWYTDKLIF. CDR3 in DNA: TGTGCCTTTAACCTTCCCGCATGGTACACCGATAAACTCATCTTT.

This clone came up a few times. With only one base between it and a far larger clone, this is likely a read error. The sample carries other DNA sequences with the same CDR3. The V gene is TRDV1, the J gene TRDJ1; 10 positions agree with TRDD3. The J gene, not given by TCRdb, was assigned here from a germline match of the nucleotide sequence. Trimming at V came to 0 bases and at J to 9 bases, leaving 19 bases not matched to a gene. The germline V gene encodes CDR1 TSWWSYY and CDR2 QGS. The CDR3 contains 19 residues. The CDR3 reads CALGELRAPPNSGGYELIF. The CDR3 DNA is TGTGCTCTTGGGGAACTTAGGGCCCCTCCAAATTCGGGGGGATACGAACTCATCTTT.

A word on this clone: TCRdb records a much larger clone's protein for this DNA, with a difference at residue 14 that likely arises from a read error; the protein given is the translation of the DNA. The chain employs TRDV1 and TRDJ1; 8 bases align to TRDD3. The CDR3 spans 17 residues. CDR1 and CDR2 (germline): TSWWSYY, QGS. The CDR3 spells CALGEHDWGLNTDRLIF. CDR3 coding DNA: TGTGCTCTTGGGGAACATGACTGGGGGCTGAACACCGATAGACTCATCTTT.

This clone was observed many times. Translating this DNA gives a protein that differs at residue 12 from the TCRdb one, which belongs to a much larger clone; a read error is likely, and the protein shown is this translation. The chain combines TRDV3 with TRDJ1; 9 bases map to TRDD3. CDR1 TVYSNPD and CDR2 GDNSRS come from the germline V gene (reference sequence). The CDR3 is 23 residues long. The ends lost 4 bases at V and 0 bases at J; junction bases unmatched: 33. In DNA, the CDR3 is TGTGCCTCCCTCAGTACTGGGGGACAGACGGCGAGAGTGGGGGTGAGATACACCGATAAACTCATCTTT. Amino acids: CASLSTGGQTARVGVRYTDKLIF.